Sequencing of this TCR beta chain was carried out in a study of T cell changes during pregnancy in multiple sclerosis. Using immunoSEQ multiplex PCR, the repertoire was profiled, and TCRdb retains in-frame clones only, with some absent. This sample carries roughly 75,000 clones, 85% to 95% of them seen once, and the ten largest clones take less than 2%. V was cut by 1 base and J by 4 bases, with 10 bases left in between. The germline V gene has CDR1 SGHTA and CDR2 FQGNSA. CDR3 length: 14 residues. Sequencing was performed on peripheral blood, taken in the third trimester of pregnancy. This TCR derives from a female donor in good health, enrolled as a control in a pregnancy study. The chain joins TRBV7-2 to TRBJ1-2; D ambiguous. CDR3 loop: CASSLVPQTYGYTF. The CDR3 DNA reads as TGTGCCAGCAGCTTAGTTCCACAGACCTATGGCTACACCTTC.